This is a list of T cell receptor beta chains from one sample in a study of type 1 regulatory T cells. No antigen is known for these receptors. TCRdb re-called the reads through MiXCR, storing one row per CDR3 protein. The sample lists 60,000 to 70,000 distinct CDR3 sequences; roughly 50% were seen once. The sequenced sample was cultured non-Tr1 T cells, either the whole culture or a sorted T cell fraction (not recorded which). These receptors all come from a human donor in good health. The CDR3 runs from the conserved cysteine through the conserved F or W.

j_call,v_call,cdr3_aa
TRBJ2-3,TRBV20-1,CSAYSGGKSDTQYF
TRBJ1-5,TRBV3-1,CASSQGSGGNQPQHF
TRBJ2-1,TRBV5-1,CASSLGYRDEQFF
TRBJ2-5,TRBV29-1,CSGEGVETQYF
TRBJ2-1,TRBV27,CASSDPRGNEQFF
TRBJ1-5,TRBV5-6,CASSLGRGLGPQHF
TRBJ1-5,TRBV2,CASSEGENIQPQHF
TRBJ2-7,TRBV2,CASSDEQQSYEQYF
TRBJ1-1,TRBV10-3,CAISEGRTEAFF
TRBJ2-7,TRBV12-3/TRBV12-4,CASSFPRGKAYEQYF
TRBJ2-3,TRBV12-3/TRBV12-4,CASSSGRGLYTDTQYF
TRBJ2-4,TRBV5-1,CASRSGGEENIQYF
TRBJ2-2,TRBV15,CATSRGGLAGEYTGELFF
TRBJ1-2,TRBV5-4,CASSLPGGNYGYTF
TRBJ1-1,TRBV7-2,CASSRWGNTEAFF
TRBJ2-7,TRBV6-2/TRBV6-3,CASRPRTSGPSYEQYF
TRBJ2-1,TRBV11-2,CASSLEPGAGGLFF
TRBJ1-1,TRBV29-1,CSVEDIHRLNTEAFF
TRBJ1-2,TRBV7-9,CASSPLGEVGGYTF
TRBJ2-2,TRBV13,CASSLDSGGTNTGELFF
TRBJ2-7,TRBV5-1,CASSLGYSFRDGTYEQYF
TRBJ2-5,TRBV10-3,CAISSGGLAGQETQYF
TRBJ2-5,TRBV20-1,CSARDPRSWGHETQYF
TRBJ2-1,TRBV10-3,CAIIRSGYVHEQFF
TRBJ2-7,TRBV7-9,CASSFTSNEQYF
TRBJ2-7,TRBV6-6,CASRQQGNDYEQYF
TRBJ2-1,TRBV11-3,CASSLKGNEQFF
TRBJ1-5,TRBV6-7,CASRLGNQPQHF
TRBJ2-5,TRBV7-3,CASSDQGGTQYF
TRBJ2-6,TRBV4-3,CASSQDLPRGGGMSGANVLTF
TRBJ2-6,TRBV28,CASSLDQKTGGGMIPHVTSGVLTF
TRBJ1-1,TRBV6-6,CASSYSIEAPTEAFF
TRBJ1-2,TRBV29-1,CSVEERDYGYTF
TRBJ1-1,TRBV7-9,CASRQQGLAEAFF
TRBJ1-2,TRBV4-2,CASSQGAVERGGYTF
TRBJ1-2,TRBV6-1,CASSERSTKDGYTF
TRBJ2-3,TRBV20-1,CSAATSGTTDTQYF
TRBJ2-3,TRBV12-3/TRBV12-4,CASSPAGDPDTQYF
TRBJ1-6,TRBV14,CASSQVPASLRNSPLHF
TRBJ1-1,TRBV18,CASSREGRNTEAFF
TRBJ2-3,TRBV24-1,CATSDSISGTDTQYF
TRBJ2-2,TRBV4-1,CASSQDLGFLHTGELFF
TRBJ1-6,TRBV3-1,CASSQGDRVSPLHF
TRBJ2-7,TRBV5-6,CASSSPFRVEHSYEQYF
TRBJ1-1,TRBV29-1,CSVGSVSGGNTEAFF
TRBJ2-2,TRBV5-1,CASSLQPGQGIAGELFF
TRBJ2-4,TRBV5-6,CASSPGAGQGWRTKNIQYF
TRBJ1-1,TRBV6-4,CASSEDRNTEAFF
TRBJ1-2,TRBV5-8,CASSVGQGANYGYTF
TRBJ1-4,TRBV6-1,CASSAVRTGNEKLFF
TRBJ2-7,TRBV7-8,CASSLGSQALNYEQYF
TRBJ1-1,TRBV19,CASSIFDDTEAFF
TRBJ2-7,TRBV6-6,CASSYSAGAGSYEQYF
TRBJ1-1,TRBV5-6,CASSLGFRVEAFF
TRBJ1-1,TRBV5-1,CASSTDYSNTEAFF
TRBJ1-6,TRBV6-6,CASRAPGQGDSPLHF
TRBJ2-1,TRBV5-8,CASSLFVQSGEDEQFF